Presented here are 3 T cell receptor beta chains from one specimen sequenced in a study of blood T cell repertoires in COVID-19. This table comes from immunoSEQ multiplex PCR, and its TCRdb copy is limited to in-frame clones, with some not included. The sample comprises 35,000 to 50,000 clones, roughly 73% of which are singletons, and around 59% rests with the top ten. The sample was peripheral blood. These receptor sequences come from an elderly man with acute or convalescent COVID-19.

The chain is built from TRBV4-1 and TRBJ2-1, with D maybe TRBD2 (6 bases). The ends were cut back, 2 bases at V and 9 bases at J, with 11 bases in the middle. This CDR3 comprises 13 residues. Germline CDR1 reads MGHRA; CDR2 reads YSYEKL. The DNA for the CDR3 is TGCGCCAGCAGCCAATTTTGGGGAGGTGAGCAGTTCTTC. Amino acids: CASSQFWGGEQFF.

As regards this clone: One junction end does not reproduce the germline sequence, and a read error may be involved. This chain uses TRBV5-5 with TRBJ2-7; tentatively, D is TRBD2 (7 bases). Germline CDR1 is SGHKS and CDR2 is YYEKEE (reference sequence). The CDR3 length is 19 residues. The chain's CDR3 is CARSLGGGQGTLLIYEQYF. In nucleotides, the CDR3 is TGTGCCCGCAGCTTGGGGGGGGGCCAGGGTACCCTTTTGATCTACGAGCAGTACTTC.

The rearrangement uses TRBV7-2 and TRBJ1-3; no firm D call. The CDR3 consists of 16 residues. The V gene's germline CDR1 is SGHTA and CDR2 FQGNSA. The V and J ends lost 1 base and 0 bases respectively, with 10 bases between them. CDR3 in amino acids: CASSLGGFLSGNTIYF. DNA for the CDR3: TGTGCCAGCAGCTTAGGAGGCTTTCTCTCTGGAAACACCATATATTTT.